A selection of T cell receptor beta chains follows, all from one sample in a study of cytomegalovirus exposure and HLA in healthy donors. The data were produced by immunoSEQ multiplex PCR, yet TCRdb's version contains in-frame clones alone and is incomplete. This sample has some 150,000 clones, with 60% to 85% found just once. Material for sequencing was PBMCs. These receptor sequences come from a woman aged 35 to 49 in good health and CMV-seronegative. Both conserved end residues are trimmed from each CDR3.

TRBV7-9	TRBJ1-1	ASSSPWPTGTVMNTEAF
TRBV18	TRBJ2-5	ASSPSEPRGSFQETQY
TRBV7-9	TRBJ1-4	ASSLEGRGVALRLF
TRBV7-6	TRBJ2-2	ASSFSGTVNTGELF
TRBV6-1	TRBJ2-1	ASSGPGRGATYNEQF
TRBV5-6	TRBJ1-2	ASSDRDRSYGYT
TRBV29-1	TRBJ2-3	SVPSRDRTDTQY
TRBV6-1	TRBJ1-4	ASSAGQAGEKLF
TRBV30	TRBJ2-5	AWRVGGGNRETQY
TRBV6-5	TRBJ1-2	ASSYSTGGVYGYT
TRBV6-5	TRBJ1-6	ASSYSSGQGRSPLH
TRBV7-9	TRBJ1-2	ASSPDGYT
TRBV15	TRBJ1-1	ATSRDLESTEAF
TRBV6-5	TRBJ1-6	ASSTSGVGNSPLH
TRBV6-1	TRBJ1-2	ASSGGVWYGYT
TRBV7-9	TRBJ1-1	ASSVPGQGNTEAF
TRBV5-8	TRBJ2-5	ASSHGGLRETQY
TRBV5-1	TRBJ2-3	ASSKAGTGGDTQY
TRBV25-1	TRBJ1-1	ASSTNRGLSTEAF
TRBV30	TRBJ1-4	AWSTGPHRGEKLF
TRBV21-1	TRBJ1-5	ASNRKTGYRDQPQH
TRBV6-1	TRBJ2-5	ASSELGQGKGETQY
TRBV5-6	TRBJ1-3	ASRLRASGNTIY
TRBV29-1	TRBJ2-3	SARTRGRGRDTQY
TRBV7-2	TRBJ2-7	ASSRTSGASYEQY
TRBV27	TRBJ2-7	ASPPQGSYEQY
TRBV2	TRBJ1-2	ASKTGGAEGYT
TRBV19	TRBJ1-5	ASSIGGFGNQPQH
TRBV6-5	TRBJ2-7	ASGQGNEQY
TRBV13	TRBJ2-3	ASSLGLAGGPLDTQY
TRBV29-1	TRBJ1-6	SVESGAGLLH
TRBV28	TRBJ1-2	ASSDTANYGYT
TRBV19	TRBJ1-1	ASIPHVGQGGTEAF
TRBV4-2	TRBJ2-4	ASSQPLAKNIQY
TRBV19	TRBJ1-6	ASRVALNSPLH
TRBV5-4	TRBJ1-1	ASSSPTGSGTEAF
TRBV5-1	TRBJ2-1	ASSLGLVYNEQF
TRBV2	TRBJ1-5	ASSVQGAGSNQPQH